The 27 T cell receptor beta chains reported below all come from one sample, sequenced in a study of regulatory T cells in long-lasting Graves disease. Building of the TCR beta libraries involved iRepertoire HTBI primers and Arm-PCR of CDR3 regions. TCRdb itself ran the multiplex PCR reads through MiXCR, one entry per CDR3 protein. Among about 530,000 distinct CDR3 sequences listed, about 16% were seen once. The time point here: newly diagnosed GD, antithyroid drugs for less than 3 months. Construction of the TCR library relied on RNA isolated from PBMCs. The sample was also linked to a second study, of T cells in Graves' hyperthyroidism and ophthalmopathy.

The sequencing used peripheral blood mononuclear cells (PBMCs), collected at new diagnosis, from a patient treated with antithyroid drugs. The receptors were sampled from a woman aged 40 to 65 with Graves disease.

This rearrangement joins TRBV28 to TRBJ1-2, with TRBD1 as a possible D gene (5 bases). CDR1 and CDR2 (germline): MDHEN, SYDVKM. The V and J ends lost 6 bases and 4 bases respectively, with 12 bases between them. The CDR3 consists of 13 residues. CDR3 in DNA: TGTGCCAGCAGGCCTGGGGGACCCTATGGCTACACCTTC. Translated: CASRPGGPYGYTF.

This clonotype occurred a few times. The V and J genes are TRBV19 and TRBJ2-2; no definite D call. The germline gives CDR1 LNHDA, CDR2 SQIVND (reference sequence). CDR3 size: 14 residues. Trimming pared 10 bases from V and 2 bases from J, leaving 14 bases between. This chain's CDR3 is CATSFQPNTGELFF. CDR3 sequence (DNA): TGTGCCACCTCGTTCCAACCAAACACCGGGGAGCTGTTTTTT.

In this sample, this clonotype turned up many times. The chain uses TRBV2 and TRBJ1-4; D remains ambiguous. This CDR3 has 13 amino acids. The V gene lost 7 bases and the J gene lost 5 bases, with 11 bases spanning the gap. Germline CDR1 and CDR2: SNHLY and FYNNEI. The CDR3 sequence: CASKAGINEKLFF. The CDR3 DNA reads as TGTGCCAGCAAAGCAGGTATAAATGAAAAACTGTTTTTT.

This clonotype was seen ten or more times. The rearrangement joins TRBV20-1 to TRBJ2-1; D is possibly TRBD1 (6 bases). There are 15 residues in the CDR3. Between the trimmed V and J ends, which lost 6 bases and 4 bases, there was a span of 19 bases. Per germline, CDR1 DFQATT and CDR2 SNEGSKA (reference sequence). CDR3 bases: TGCAGTGCAATAAGTCAGGGGACGGAGTACAATGAGCAGTTCTTC. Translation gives CSAISQGTEYNEQFF.

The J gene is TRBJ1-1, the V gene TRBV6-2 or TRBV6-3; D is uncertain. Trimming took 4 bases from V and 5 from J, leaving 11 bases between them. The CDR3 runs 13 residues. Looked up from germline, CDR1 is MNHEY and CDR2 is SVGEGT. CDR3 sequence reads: CASSSVGRTEAFF. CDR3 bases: TGTGCCAGCAGTTCCGTGGGGAGAACTGAAGCTTTCTTT.

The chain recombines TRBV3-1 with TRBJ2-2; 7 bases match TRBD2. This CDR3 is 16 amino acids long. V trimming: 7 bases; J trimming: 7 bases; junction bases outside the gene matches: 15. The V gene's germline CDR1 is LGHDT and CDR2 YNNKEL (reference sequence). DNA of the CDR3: TGTGCCAGCACCCAGGCCCGGAGCGGGGCGGGCGGGGAGCTGTTTTTT. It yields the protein CASTQARSGAGGELFF.

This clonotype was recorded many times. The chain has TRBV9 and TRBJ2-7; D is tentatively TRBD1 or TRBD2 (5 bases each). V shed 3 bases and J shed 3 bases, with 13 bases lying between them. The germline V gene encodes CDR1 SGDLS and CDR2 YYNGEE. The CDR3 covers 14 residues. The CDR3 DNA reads TGTGCCAGCAGCGCCCCGGGACGGAGCTACGAGCAGTACTTC. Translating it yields CASSAPGRSYEQYF.

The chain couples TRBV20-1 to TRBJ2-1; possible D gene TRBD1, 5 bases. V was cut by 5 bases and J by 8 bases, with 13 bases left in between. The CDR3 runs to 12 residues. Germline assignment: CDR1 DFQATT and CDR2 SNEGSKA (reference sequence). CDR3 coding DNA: TGCAGTGCTCAAATACAAGGGGATGAGCAGTTCTTC. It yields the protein CSAQIQGDEQFF.

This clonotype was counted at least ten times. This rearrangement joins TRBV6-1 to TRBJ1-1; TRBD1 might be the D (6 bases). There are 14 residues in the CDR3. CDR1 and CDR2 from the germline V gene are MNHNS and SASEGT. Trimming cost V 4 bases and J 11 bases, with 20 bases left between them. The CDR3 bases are TGTGCCAGCAGTGGGACGCAGGGGATTACCTGGGCTTTCTTT. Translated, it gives CASSGTQGITWAFF.

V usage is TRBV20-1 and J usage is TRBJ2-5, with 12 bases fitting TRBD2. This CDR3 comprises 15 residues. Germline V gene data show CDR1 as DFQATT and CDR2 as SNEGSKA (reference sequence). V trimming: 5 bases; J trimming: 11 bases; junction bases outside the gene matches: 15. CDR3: CSAASGGALDNEQYF. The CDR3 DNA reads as TGCAGTGCTGCTAGCGGGGGGGCCCTCGACAATGAGCAGTACTTC.

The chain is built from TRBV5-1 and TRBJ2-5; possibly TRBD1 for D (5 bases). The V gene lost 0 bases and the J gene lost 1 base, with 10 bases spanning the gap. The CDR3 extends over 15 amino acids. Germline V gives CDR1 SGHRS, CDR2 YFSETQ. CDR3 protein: CASSLGQGFQETQYF. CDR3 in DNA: TGCGCCAGCAGCTTGGGGCAGGGCTTCCAAGAGACCCAGTACTTC.

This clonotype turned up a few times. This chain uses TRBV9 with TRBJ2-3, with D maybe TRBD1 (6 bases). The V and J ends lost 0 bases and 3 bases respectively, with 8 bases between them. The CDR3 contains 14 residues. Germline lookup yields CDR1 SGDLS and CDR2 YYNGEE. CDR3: CASSVDRVTDTQYF. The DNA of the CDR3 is TGTGCCAGCAGCGTAGACAGGGTGACAGATACGCAGTATTTT.

The CDR3 bases are TGTGCCAGTACTCCATCAGGGGTTCAGCCCCAGCATTTT. Translation gives CASTPSGVQPQHF. This chain connects TRBV19 to TRBJ1-5, with D maybe TRBD1 (6 bases). This CDR3 is built from 13 residues. The V and J ends lost 7 bases and 6 bases respectively, with 13 bases between them. Germline V lookup: CDR1 LNHDA, CDR2 SQIVND (reference sequence).

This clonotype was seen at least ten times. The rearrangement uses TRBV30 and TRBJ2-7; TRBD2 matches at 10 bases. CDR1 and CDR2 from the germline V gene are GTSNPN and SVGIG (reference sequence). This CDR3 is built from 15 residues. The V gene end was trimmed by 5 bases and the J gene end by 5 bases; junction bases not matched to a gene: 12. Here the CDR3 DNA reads TGTGCCTGGCACCGCTCTAGCGGGGGAAGTAACGAGCAGTACTTC. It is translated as CAWHRSSGGSNEQYF.

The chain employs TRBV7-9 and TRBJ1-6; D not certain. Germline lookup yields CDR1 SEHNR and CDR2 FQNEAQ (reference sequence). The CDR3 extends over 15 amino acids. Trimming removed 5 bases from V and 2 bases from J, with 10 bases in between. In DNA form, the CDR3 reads TGTGCCAGCAGCCCCGTCGGGGCCTATAATTCACCCCTCCACTTT. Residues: CASSPVGAYNSPLHF.

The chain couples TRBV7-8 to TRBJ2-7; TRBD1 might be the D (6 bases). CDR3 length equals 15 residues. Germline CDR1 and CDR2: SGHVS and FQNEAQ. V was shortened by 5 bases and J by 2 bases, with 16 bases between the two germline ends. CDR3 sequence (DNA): TGTGCCAGCAGCCTCAAACAGGGCTCTACCTACGAGCAGTACTTC. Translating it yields CASSLKQGSTYEQYF.

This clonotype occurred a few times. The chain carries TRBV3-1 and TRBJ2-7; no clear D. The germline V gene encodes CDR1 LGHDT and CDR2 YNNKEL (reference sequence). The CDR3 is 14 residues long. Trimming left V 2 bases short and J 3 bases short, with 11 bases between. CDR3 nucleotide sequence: TGTGCCAGCAGCCAAAGCAACGGCCTCTACGAGCAGTACTTC. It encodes CASSQSNGLYEQYF.

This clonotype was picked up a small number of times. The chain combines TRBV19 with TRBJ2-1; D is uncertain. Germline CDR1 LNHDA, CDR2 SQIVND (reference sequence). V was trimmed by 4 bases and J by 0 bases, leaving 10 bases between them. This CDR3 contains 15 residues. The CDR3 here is CASSTYLNSYNEQFF. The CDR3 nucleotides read TGTGCCAGTAGTACTTACTTAAACTCCTACAATGAGCAGTTCTTC.

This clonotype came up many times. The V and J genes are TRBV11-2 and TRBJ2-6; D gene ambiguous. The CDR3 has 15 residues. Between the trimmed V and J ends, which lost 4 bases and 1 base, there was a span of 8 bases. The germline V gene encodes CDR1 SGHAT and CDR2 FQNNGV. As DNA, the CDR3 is TGTGCCAGCAGCTCCCGCAGGTCTGGGGCCAACGTCCTGACTTTC. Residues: CASSSRRSGANVLTF.

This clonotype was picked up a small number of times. For the CDR3, the DNA is TGCGCCAGCAGCTATAGGACTAGCGGGGAGGTCGGGGAGCTGTTTTTT. Amino acid sequence: CASSYRTSGEVGELFF. The gene calls are TRBV5-1 and TRBJ2-2, with TRBD2 identical over 12 bases. This CDR3 comprises 16 residues. Germline V CDR1 and CDR2: SGHRS, YFSETQ. V was clipped by 3 bases and J by 7 bases; unmatched bases: 7.

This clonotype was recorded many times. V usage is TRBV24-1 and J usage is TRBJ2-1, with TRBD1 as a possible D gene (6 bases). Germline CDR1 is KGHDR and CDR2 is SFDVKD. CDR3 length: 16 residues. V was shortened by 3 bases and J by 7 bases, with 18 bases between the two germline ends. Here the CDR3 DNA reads TGTGCCACCAGTGATGCAGGGGCCGTCTCCCGAAATGAGCAGTTCTTC. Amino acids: CATSDAGAVSRNEQFF.

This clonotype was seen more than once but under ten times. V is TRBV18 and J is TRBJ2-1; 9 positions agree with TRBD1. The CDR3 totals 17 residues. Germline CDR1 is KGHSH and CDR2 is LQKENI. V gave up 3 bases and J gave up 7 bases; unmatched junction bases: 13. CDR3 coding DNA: TGTGCCAGCTCACCCACCCACGGGACAGGGCCAGGTAATGAGCAGTTCTTC. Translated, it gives CASSPTHGTGPGNEQFF.

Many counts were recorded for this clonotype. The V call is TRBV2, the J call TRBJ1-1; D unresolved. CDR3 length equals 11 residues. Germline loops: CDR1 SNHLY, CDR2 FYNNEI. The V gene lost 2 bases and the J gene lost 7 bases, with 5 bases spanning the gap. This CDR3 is CASSEFNEAFF. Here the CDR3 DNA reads TGTGCCAGCAGTGAATTTAATGAAGCTTTCTTT.

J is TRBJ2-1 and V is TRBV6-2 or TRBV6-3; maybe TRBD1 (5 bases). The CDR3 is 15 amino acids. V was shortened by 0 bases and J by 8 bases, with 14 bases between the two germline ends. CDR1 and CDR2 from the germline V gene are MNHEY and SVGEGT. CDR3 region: CASSYSTAGRHEQFF. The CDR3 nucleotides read TGTGCCAGCAGTTACTCGACGGCAGGGCGGCATGAGCAGTTCTTC.

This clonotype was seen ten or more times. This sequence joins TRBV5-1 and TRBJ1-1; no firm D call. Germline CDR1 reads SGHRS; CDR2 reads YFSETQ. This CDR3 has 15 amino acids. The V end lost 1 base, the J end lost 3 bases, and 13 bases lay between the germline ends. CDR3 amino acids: CASSLHGQRDTEAFF. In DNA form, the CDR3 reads TGCGCCAGCAGCTTGCACGGCCAGCGGGACACTGAAGCTTTCTTT.

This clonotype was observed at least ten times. CDR3 DNA: TGCGCCAGCAGTGACGGGACAGGGGTAGAGACCCAGTACTTC. It translates to CASSDGTGVETQYF. V is TRBV10-2 and J is TRBJ2-1, with 10 bases that match TRBD1. The J call may not be correct, given that the DNA end is closer to TRBJ2-5. The CDR3 has 14 residues. Germline V CDR1 and CDR2: WSHSY, SAAADI.

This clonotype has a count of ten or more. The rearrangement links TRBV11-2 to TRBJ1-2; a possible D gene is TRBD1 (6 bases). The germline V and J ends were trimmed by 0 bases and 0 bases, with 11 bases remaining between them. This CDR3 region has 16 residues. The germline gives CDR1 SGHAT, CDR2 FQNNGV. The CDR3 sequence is CASSLEWTATNYGYTF. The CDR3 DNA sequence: TGTGCCAGCAGCTTAGAATGGACAGCCACTAACTATGGCTACACCTTC.